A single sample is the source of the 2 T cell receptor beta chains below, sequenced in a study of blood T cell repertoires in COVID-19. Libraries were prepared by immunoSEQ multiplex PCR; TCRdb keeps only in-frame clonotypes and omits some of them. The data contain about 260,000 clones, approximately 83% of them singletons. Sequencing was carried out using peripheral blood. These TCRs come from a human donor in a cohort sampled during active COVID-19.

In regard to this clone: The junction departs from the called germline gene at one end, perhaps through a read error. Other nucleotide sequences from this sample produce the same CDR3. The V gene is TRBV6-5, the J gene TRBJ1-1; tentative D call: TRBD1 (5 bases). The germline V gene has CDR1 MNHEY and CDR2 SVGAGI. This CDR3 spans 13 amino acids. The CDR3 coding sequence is TGTGCCAGCTTTAGCCACTGGGGCTCTGAAGCTTTTTTT. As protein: CASFSHWGSEAFF.

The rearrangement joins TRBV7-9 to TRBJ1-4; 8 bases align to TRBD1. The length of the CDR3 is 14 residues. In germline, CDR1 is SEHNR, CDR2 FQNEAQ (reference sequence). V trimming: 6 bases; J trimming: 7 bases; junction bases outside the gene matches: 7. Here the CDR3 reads CASSPGQGSEKLFF. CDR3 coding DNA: TGTGCCAGCAGTCCCGGACAGGGAAGTGAAAAACTGTTTTTT.